This T cell receptor (beta chain) derives from a study of T cells in Graves' hyperthyroidism and ophthalmopathy. After removal of 4 bases from V and 8 bases from J, the junction contained 8 bases not matched to a gene. CDR3 length: 15 residues. The CDR3 regions of TCR beta were amplified from RNA transcripts. The TCR CDR3 was amplified in a first-round RT-PCR using the HTBI primer set. TCRdb passed the multiplex PCR reads through MiXCR, listing each CDR3 protein once. The table lists over 300,000 distinct CDR3 sequences, roughly 13% of them singletons, with around 10% in the top ten. This clonotype has at least ten counts. Graves' hyperthyroidism was deemed stable given no ophthalmopathy progression within 18 months. Patients were excluded because of uncontrolled infection, other autoimmune disease, pregnancy or lactation. Diagnosis relied on clinical symptoms, serum thyroxine and TRAb, thyroid ultrasound and orbital computed tomography. The PBMCs were taken from more than 8 ml of fresh peripheral blood.

The sequenced sample was blood. The receptor was isolated from an older woman with Graves' hyperthyroidism. J is TRBJ2-1 and V is TRBV12-3 or TRBV12-4; 10 bases map to TRBD1. In DNA, the CDR3 is TGTGCCAGCAGTTCTCGGACAGGGGGTCGGGATGAGCAGTTCTTC. This gives the protein CASSSRTGGRDEQFF.